This T cell receptor beta chain was recovered during a study of cytomegalovirus exposure and HLA in healthy donors. Study context: HLA-typed donors were the source of 80 million to 90 million unique TCRs, which an early data release held. Genotyping of 300 to 450 donors showed that roughly 83% belonged to the Caucasian-associated ancestry cluster.

J gave up 9 bases and V 4 bases, and 5 bases lay outside the gene matches. The length of the CDR3 is 13 residues. Germline loops: CDR1 KGHSH, CDR2 LQKENI. The PCR ran on 60 Vbeta and 13 Jbeta primers. The protocol was immunoSEQ multiplex PCR, while the TCRdb copy is restricted to in-frame clones and leaves out a portion. The profile shows about 220,000 clones, roughly 80% of them singletons. This receptor was taken from a middle-aged man in good health and CMV-seropositive. Sequencing was performed on PBMCs. This chain joins TRBV18 and TRBJ2-1; 8 bases align to TRBD2. CDR3 protein: CASSLGLALEQFF. DNA for the CDR3: TGTGCCAGCTCACTCGGACTAGCACTTGAGCAGTTCTTC. The full variable domain, its missing parts supplied by reference TRBV18 and TRBJ2-1, is NAGVMQNPRHLVRRRGQEARLRCSPMKGHSHVYWYRQLPEEGLKFMVYLQKENIIDESGMPKERFSAEFPKEGPSILRIQQVVRGDSAAYFCASSLGLALEQFFGPGTRLTVL.